The 18 T cell receptor beta chains presented below share a single source sample, sequenced in a study of cytomegalovirus exposure and HLA in healthy donors. The PCR made use of 60 Vbeta and 13 Jbeta primers. TCRdb keeps only in-frame clones here, not all; method: immunoSEQ multiplex PCR. The data hold about 200,000 clones, with about 82% observed a single time. Specimen: PBMCs. The receptors were sampled from a woman aged 50 to 65 in good health and CMV-seronegative.

This sequence joins TRBV11-3 and TRBJ2-7; maybe TRBD1 (6 bases). CDR3 size: 13 residues. The germline V gene encodes CDR1 SGHNT and CDR2 YENEEA. Trimming removed 5 bases from V and 3 bases from J, with 11 bases in between. CDR3 region: CASSQQGYYEQYF. The DNA for the CDR3 is TGTGCCAGCAGCCAACAGGGTTACTACGAGCAGTACTTC.

The chain joins TRBV28 to TRBJ1-2; TRBD1 agrees at 8 bases. Germline V gives CDR1 MDHEN, CDR2 SYDVKM. V trimming: 5 bases; J trimming: 5 bases; junction bases outside the gene matches: 7. The CDR3 totals 14 residues. CDR3 coding DNA: TGTGCCAGCAGTCTAGCAGGGGGCCCGTATGGCTACACCTTC. The encoded protein is CASSLAGGPYGYTF.

The chain employs TRBV28 and TRBJ2-1; D may be TRBD2 (6 bases). The germline V and J ends were trimmed by 5 bases and 1 base, with 12 bases remaining between them. CDR1 is MDHEN, CDR2 SYDVKM, per germline. The CDR3 totals 15 residues. The CDR3: CASSRFGGSYNEQFF. The DNA of the CDR3 is TGTGCCAGCAGTCGGTTCGGGGGTTCCTACAATGAGCAGTTCTTC.

This clone was found once. The chain recombines TRBV27 with TRBJ2-1; 7 bases are a match to TRBD2. The V gene's germline CDR1 is MNHEY and CDR2 SMNVEV (reference sequence). V shed 4 bases and J 9 bases; nucleotides not matched to a gene: 6. CDR3 length: 13 residues. The CDR3 spells CASSSRLAGEQFF. The DNA of the CDR3 is TGTGCCAGCAGTTCAAGACTAGCTGGTGAGCAGTTCTTC.

The V and J genes are TRBV25-1 and TRBJ2-1; D gene ambiguous. CDR1 and CDR2 from the germline V gene are MGHDK and SYGVNS. There are 13 residues in the CDR3. V was shortened by 0 bases and J by 8 bases, with 8 bases between the two germline ends. The DNA of the CDR3 is TGTGCCAGCAGTGAATACCCAGTCGATGAGCAGTTCTTC. Translation gives CASSEYPVDEQFF.

This chain connects TRBV15 to TRBJ2-5; 7 bases line up with TRBD2. Looked up from germline, CDR1 is LNHNV and CDR2 is YYDKDF (reference sequence). Trimming cost V 3 bases and J 5 bases; bases outside gene matches: 9. This CDR3 region has 15 residues. This CDR3 reads CATSSEREALETQYF. The CDR3 region has the DNA TGTGCCACCAGCAGTGAACGGGAGGCCCTGGAGACCCAGTACTTC. The full variable domain, with the rest looked up from reference TRBV15 and TRBJ2-5, is DAMVIQNPRYQVTQFGKPVTLSCSQTLNHNVMYWYQQKSSQAPKLLFHYYDKDFNNEADTPDNFQSRRPNTSFCFLDIRSPGLGDTAMYLCATSSEREALETQYFGPGTRLLVL.

A single count supports this clone. The chain combines TRBV27 with TRBJ1-4, with D possibly matching TRBD1 (6 bases). The length of the CDR3 is 15 residues. Germline-derived CDR1 and CDR2 are MNHEY and SMNVEV (reference sequence). The V and J ends lost 7 bases and 0 bases respectively, with 12 bases between them. The CDR3 coding sequence is TGTGCCAGCAAACGGGACACAACAACTAATGAAAAACTGTTTTTT. Translation: CASKRDTTTNEKLFF.

The genes are TRBV7-2 and TRBJ2-7; 14 nucleotides match TRBD2. CDR1 is SGHTA, CDR2 FQGNSA, per germline. The trim removed 3 bases at V and 7 bases at J, leaving 8 bases unmatched. CDR3 size: 16 residues. Here the CDR3 DNA reads TGTGCCAGCAGCTTGGCCGGGACTAGCGGGAGAGGTGAGCAGTACTTC. The encoded protein is CASSLAGTSGRGEQYF.

The chain is built from TRBV28 and TRBJ2-1; 11 nucleotides line up with TRBD2. Germline V gene lookup returns CDR1 MDHEN and CDR2 SYDVKM. Unmatched junction bases numbered 6, after V lost 6 bases and J lost 2 bases. CDR3 length: 16 residues. The CDR3 is CASRTGLADTYNEQFF. For the CDR3, the DNA is TGTGCCAGCAGAACGGGACTAGCGGATACCTACAATGAGCAGTTCTTC.

The V gene is TRBV5-5, the J gene TRBJ2-5; 12 bases match TRBD2. Germline CDR1 reads SGHKS; CDR2 reads YYEKEE (reference sequence). V was clipped by 0 bases and J by 5 bases; unmatched bases: 5. The CDR3 is 16 residues long. The chain's CDR3 is CASSLALAGGQETQYF. CDR3 in DNA: TGTGCCAGCAGCTTGGCCCTAGCGGGAGGGCAGGAGACCCAGTACTTC.

V gene TRBV7-9 combines with J gene TRBJ2-3, with 7 bases matching TRBD2. This CDR3 is 16 amino acids long. Per the germline V gene, CDR1 is SEHNR and CDR2 is FQNEAQ (reference sequence). J was trimmed by 3 bases and V by 0 bases; bases with no gene match: 6. CDR3 sequence (DNA): TGTGCCAGCAGCTTAGCTGGCGGGAGTAGGACAGATACGCAGTATTTT. Protein sequence: CASSLAGGSRTDTQYF.

In DNA, the CDR3 is TGTGCCAGCAGCTCAACCTTCCGACAGGCCCGTCAGGATACGCAGTATTTT. Encoded protein: CASSSTFRQARQDTQYF. The V call is TRBV5-4, the J call TRBJ2-3, with a tentative D call TRBD1 (6 bases). CDR3 length equals 17 residues. CDR1 is SGHNT, CDR2 YYREEE, per germline (reference sequence). V was pared by 3 bases and J by 6 bases, with 23 bases between.

The genes are TRBV19 and TRBJ1-5; maybe TRBD1 (6 bases). The CDR3 totals 15 residues. CDR1 and CDR2 from the germline V gene are LNHDA and SQIVND (reference sequence). V lost 5 bases and J lost 3, with 14 bases in between. This chain's CDR3 is CASSPRTVHNQPQHF. CDR3 sequence (DNA): TGTGCCAGTAGTCCGAGGACAGTTCACAATCAGCCCCAGCATTTT.

The CDR3 DNA reads TGTGCCAGCAGTGAATTAAGCGGGAGTACTAAGGAGACCCAGTACTTC. Translation gives CASSELSGSTKETQYF. The gene calls are TRBV2 and TRBJ2-5, with 8 bases that match TRBD2. Germline assignment: CDR1 SNHLY and CDR2 FYNNEI. The CDR3 has 16 residues. The V and J ends lost 2 bases and 5 bases, in that order; junction bases with no gene match: 10. Full variable domain (outside the CDR3, taken from reference TRBV2 and TRBJ2-5): EPEVTQTPSHQVTQMGQEVILRCVPISNHLYFYWYRQILGQKVEFLVSFYNNEISEKSEIFDDQFSVERPDGSNFTLKIRSTKLEDSAMYFCASSELSGSTKETQYFGPGTRLLVL.

V is TRBV6-5 and J is TRBJ2-1; D is unclear. From germline, CDR1 is MNHEY and CDR2 SVGAGI. Between the trimmed V and J ends, which lost 2 bases and 0 bases, there was a span of 8 bases. The length of the CDR3 is 15 residues. The DNA for the CDR3 is TGTGCCAGCAGTTACCGCCCGGTCTCCTACAATGAGCAGTTCTTC. Its protein is CASSYRPVSYNEQFF.

This chain uses TRBV5-1 with TRBJ2-3; 7 nucleotides align to TRBD2. Per the germline V gene, CDR1 is SGHRS and CDR2 is YFSETQ. The V segment lost 4 bases and the J segment 0 bases; nucleotides outside the gene matches: 8. This CDR3 is built from 16 residues. CDR3 DNA sequence: TGCGCCAGCAGCCGCGGGGGAGGGGAGAGCACAGATACGCAGTATTTT. It translates to CASSRGGGESTDTQYF.

V is TRBV28 and J is TRBJ2-5; possible D gene TRBD2, 5 bases. CDR1 and CDR2 (germline): MDHEN, SYDVKM. V was trimmed by 7 bases and J by 5 bases, leaving 11 bases between them. The CDR3 runs to 12 residues. The CDR3 loop is CASTGGLETQYF. The CDR3 coding sequence is TGTGCCAGCACTGGAGGTCTGGAGACCCAGTACTTC.

A single count supports this clone. V gene TRBV4-1 combines with J gene TRBJ2-7; possible D gene TRBD1, 6 bases. Trimming took 3 bases from V and 2 from J, leaving 11 bases between them. The CDR3 is 14 amino acids. Germline V gene data show CDR1 as MGHRA and CDR2 as YSYEKL. The CDR3 loop reads CASSHGRGAYEQYF. The CDR3 DNA reads TGCGCCAGCAGCCACGGCAGGGGAGCCTACGAGCAGTACTTC.